These T cell receptor beta chains were read from a single sample in a study of blood T cells in healthy people across ages. TCRdb reprocessed the 5' RACE reads with MiXCR, giving one entry per CDR3 protein. The sample has about 650,000 distinct CDR3 sequences, about 30% seen once. The source material was blood. Source of these receptors: a woman at least 80 years old in good health. Both conserved end residues are part of each CDR3. The D gene is left open where the match is weak. The size entry is marked missing in some rows and otherwise reads once, few, many or a size class.

>TRBV20-1|TRBJ2-5|TRBD2|many
TGCAGTGCTGGGACTAGCGGGGACCAAGAGACCCAGTACTTC
CSAGTSGDQETQYF
>TRBV12-3/TRBV12-4|TRBJ2-7|-|many
TGTGCCAGCACTACGGACGGCTACGAGCAGTACTTC
CASTTDGYEQYF
>TRBV6-5|TRBJ2-1|TRBD1|few
TGTGCCAGCAGTTTCCTGACGACAGGGAAAACCTACAATGAGCAGTTCTTC
CASSFLTTGKTYNEQFF
>TRBV7-2|TRBJ1-2|TRBD1|many
TGTGCCAGCAGCTCCGCCGGGACAGGGCCCTATGGCTACACCTTC
CASSSAGTGPYGYTF
>TRBV12-3/TRBV12-4|TRBJ1-6|TRBD1|many
TGTGCCAGCAGTTTACGGGACAGTAATTCACCCCTCCACTTT
CASSLRDSNSPLHF
>TRBV3-1|TRBJ2-5|-|many
TGTGCCAGCAGCCAAGGGTGGGGGTTCCAAGAGACCCAGTACTTC
CASSQGWGFQETQYF
>TRBV20-1|TRBJ2-5|TRBD1|-
TGCAGTGCTCCTGGACAGGGGCAAGAGACCCAGTACTTC
CSAPGQGQETQYF
>TRBV7-2|TRBJ1-3|-|-
TGTGCCAGCAGCTTATATGGGTCCGGGACAGGAAACACCATATATTTT
CASSLYGSGTGNTIYF
>TRBV11-1|TRBJ2-7|-|many
TGTGCCAGCAGTCATACAGGGACTCCCGCCTACGAGCAGTACTTC
CASSHTGTPAYEQYF
>TRBV4-2|TRBJ1-2|-|many
TGTGCCAGCAGCCAGACGGGGGACGGTGGCTACACCTTC
CASSQTGDGGYTF
>TRBV12-3/TRBV12-4|TRBJ2-5|TRBD2|-
TGTGCCAGCAGTTTCGGTCTAGCGGGAGAAGAGACCCAGTACTTC
CASSFGLAGEETQYF
>TRBV4-3|TRBJ2-5|TRBD2|many
TGCGCCAGCAGCCAAGATGCTAGCGGGGGGGCGGGGACCCAGTACTTC
CASSQDASGGAGTQYF
>TRBV12-3/TRBV12-4|TRBJ1-1|-|-
TGTGCCAGCTCCCCAGTGGGGGTTGGGACTGAAGCTTTCTTT
CASSPVGVGTEAFF
>TRBV7-2|TRBJ2-7|-|many
TGTGCCAGCAGCTTGAAACAGGGAGGTTACGGCGAGCAGTACTTC
CASSLKQGGYGEQYF
>TRBV14|TRBJ1-1|-|few
TGTGCCAGCAGTCACAGGGCTGGGAACACTGAAGCTTTCTTT
CASSHRAGNTEAFF
>TRBV7-2|TRBJ2-7|-|many
TGTGCCAGCAGCTTACCCACAAGGGGGGAGCAGTACTTC
CASSLPTRGEQYF
>TRBV2|TRBJ2-1|-|many
TGTGCCAGCAGCCCGGGCAGATTAACCTACAATGAGCAGTTCTTC
CASSPGRLTYNEQFF
>TRBV5-1|TRBJ1-1|-|many
TGCGCCAGCAGCTCCGGGCCCGGAAACACTGAAGCTTTCTTT
CASSSGPGNTEAFF
>TRBV12-3/TRBV12-4|TRBJ1-2|-|many
TGTGCCAGCAGTTCTTTTCGACAGCTTAACTATGGCTACACCTTC
CASSSFRQLNYGYTF
>TRBV6-1|TRBJ2-6|-|few
TGTGCCAGCAGTGGACTATCTGGGGCCAACGTCCGGACTTTC
CASSGLSGANVRTF
>TRBV6-5|TRBJ2-7|-|-
TGTGCCAGCAGGGACACTCTTCTTAACAATGAGCAGTACTTC
CASRDTLLNNEQYF
>TRBV28|TRBJ1-2|-|many
TGTGCCAGCACCGCCCCCAGGGGCAACTATGGCTACACCTTC
CASTAPRGNYGYTF
>TRBV6-2/TRBV6-3|TRBJ2-1|-|many
TGTGCCAGCAGTTACTCAAGGAGGTCCTACAATGAGCAGTTCTTC
CASSYSRRSYNEQFF
>TRBV28|TRBJ2-2|TRBD1|many
TGTGCCAGCAGTTCATCCGGGACAGGGGTAGGCACCGGGGAGCTGTTTTTT
CASSSSGTGVGTGELFF
>TRBV27|TRBJ2-7|-|-
TGTGCCAGCAGTTTATTAGGGGTGTTGGCCTACGAGCAGTACTTC
CASSLLGVLAYEQYF
>TRBV28|TRBJ2-1|TRBD2|-
TGTGCCAGCAGTTTATTTAGCGGGGGGACTTACAATGAGCAGTTCTTC
CASSLFSGGTYNEQFF
>TRBV4-3|TRBJ2-7|-|many
TGCGCCAGCAGCCTCTCTCCCATCTACGAGCAGTACTTC
CASSLSPIYEQYF
>TRBV29-1|TRBJ2-1|TRBD2|few
TGCAGCGGTACTAGCGGGAGTAATGAGCAGTTCTTC
CSGTSGSNEQFF
>TRBV5-6|TRBJ2-3|-|many
TGTGCCAGCACCCCGACGGGGAGCACAGATACGCAGTATTTT
CASTPTGSTDTQYF
>TRBV5-1|TRBJ2-1|TRBD1|many
TGCGCCAGCAGCTTGGAGGACAGGCCTAACAATGAGCAGTTCTTC
CASSLEDRPNNEQFF
>TRBV5-4|TRBJ2-1|TRBD2|many
TGTGCCAGCAGCCCTGCCACGGGGGGGCCCTACAATGAGCAGTTCTTC
CASSPATGGPYNEQFF
>TRBV19|TRBJ2-3|-|-
TGTGCCAGTATGGATTTGCGCGGCACAGATACGCAGTATTTT
CASMDLRGTDTQYF
>TRBV4-2|TRBJ1-2|TRBD1|many
TGTGCCAGCAGCGGACAGGGGGCGTTCTATGGCTACACCTTC
CASSGQGAFYGYTF
>TRBV28|TRBJ2-7|-|many
TGTGCCAGCAGTTTAATGGGACTTTTATCCTACGAGCAGTACTTC
CASSLMGLLSYEQYF
>TRBV14|TRBJ1-1|-|-
TGTGCCAGCAGGGGGTATTCTGGCGAAGCTTTCTTT
CASRGYSGEAFF
>TRBV5-5|TRBJ1-5|TRBD1|-
TGTGCCAGCAGTTCCCAGGGGGTCAGGAGTCAGCCCCAGCATTTT
CASSSQGVRSQPQHF
>TRBV20-1|TRBJ2-1|-|many
TGCAGTGCCCGTGAACTCAGCTCCTACAATGAGCAGTTCTTC
CSARELSSYNEQFF
>TRBV20-1|TRBJ2-7|-|many
TGCAGTGCTCCGAATGTCTACGAGCAGTACTTC
CSAPNVYEQYF
>TRBV7-9|TRBJ2-3|-|many
TGTGCCAGCAGACACCTAAAGGGGGATACGCAGTATTTT
CASRHLKGDTQYF
>TRBV27|TRBJ1-5|-|-
TGTGCCAGCAGTTTAACCCCGTCGCGGCAGCCCCAGCATTTT
CASSLTPSRQPQHF
>TRBV6-4|TRBJ2-1|TRBD2|few
TGTGCCGGCTCCCGGGGGGGCTACAATGAGCAGTTCTTC
CAGSRGGYNEQFF
>TRBV30|TRBJ1-5|-|-
TGTGCCTGGAACTCCAGGACAGCGAGTAATCAGCCCCAGCATTTT
CAWNSRTASNQPQHF
>TRBV14|TRBJ1-1|-|-
TGTGCCAGCAGCCAAGTGCCTAGGATTGAAGCTTTCTTT
CASSQVPRIEAFF
>TRBV6-2/TRBV6-3|TRBJ1-5|-|few
TGTGCCAGCAGTTACAAATTCGGGGGAGGAAATCAGCCCCAGCATTTT
CASSYKFGGGNQPQHF
>TRBV7-9|TRBJ2-5|TRBD1|many
TGTGCCAGCAGCTTCCCTGTGGGGACAGGGGGGCCGGAGACCCAGTACTTC
CASSFPVGTGGPETQYF
>TRBV6-6|TRBJ1-5|TRBD1|many
TGTGCCAGCACCCGGACAGGGGCGTCGAATCAGCCCCAGCATTTT
CASTRTGASNQPQHF
>TRBV6-6|TRBJ2-6|-|-
TGTGCCAGCAGTTACTCCGGGGTTGCCAACGTCCTGACTTTC
CASSYSGVANVLTF
>TRBV7-6|TRBJ1-4|-|-
TGTGCCAGCAGCCCGATTGACCTACCTAATGAAAAACTGTTTTTT
CASSPIDLPNEKLFF
>TRBV7-2|TRBJ1-1|-|many
TGTGCCAGCAGCTACCCTGGCGGGGCTGAAGCTTTCTTT
CASSYPGGAEAFF
>TRBV7-3|TRBJ2-5|-|-
TGTGCCAGCAGCCCGACTCCAGGGCAAGGGGAGACCCAGTACTTC
CASSPTPGQGETQYF
>TRBV5-1|TRBJ2-1|TRBD2|-
TGCGCCAGCAGCTCCGGGACTATGCGAGACAATGAGCAGTTCTTC
CASSSGTMRDNEQFF
>TRBV7-9|TRBJ2-7|-|many
TGTGCCGCCATAGGGGGGCAGGCATCCGAGCAGTACTTC
CAAIGGQASEQYF
>TRBV20-1|TRBJ1-6|TRBD1|many
TGCAGTGCTAGACTCGACAGGGCCTCACCCCTCCACTTT
CSARLDRASPLHF
>TRBV5-1|TRBJ2-3|TRBD1|many
TGCGCCAGCAGCTTGGTTCCGACAGGGGATTTCACAGATACGCAGTATTTT
CASSLVPTGDFTDTQYF